These 4 T cell receptor beta chains originate from one sample sequenced in a study of T cell responses to AZD1222 COVID-19 vaccine. Method: immunoSEQ multiplex PCR; TCRdb's copy keeps in-frame clones and lacks some. This repertoire shows 110,000 to 150,000 clones, approximately 90% found once; its top ten account for just under 2%. This specimen consisted of peripheral blood, obtained 28 days after the second AZD1222 dose. The receptors here all came from an adult who received the AZD1222 COVID-19 vaccine.

This rearrangement joins TRBV14 to TRBJ1-1; D ambiguous. Germline V CDR1 and CDR2: SGHDN, FVKESK. V lost 4 bases to trimming and J lost 0 bases, with 6 bases between them. The CDR3 is 13 amino acids. The CDR3 is CASSPVVNTEAFF. The CDR3 coding sequence is TGTGCCAGCAGCCCCGTGGTGAACACTGAAGCTTTCTTT.

The chain is built from TRBV27 and TRBJ1-6, with D unclear. This CDR3 is built from 16 residues. The V end was cut by 3 bases, the J end by 3 bases, with 12 bases between. CDR1 is MNHEY, CDR2 SMNVEV, per germline (reference sequence). The CDR3 DNA reads TGTGCCAGCAGTTTGGGGTCTGGTTACTATAATTCACCCCTCCACTTT. Its translation: CASSLGSGYYNSPLHF.

The chain recombines TRBV5-6 with TRBJ1-5, with D possibly matching TRBD1 (5 bases). Germline-derived CDR1 and CDR2 are SGHDT and YYEEEE. The ends were cut back, 0 bases at V and 4 bases at J, with 11 bases in the middle. The CDR3 runs 15 residues. The CDR3 region has the DNA TGTGCCAGCAGCTTGGGCCAGGGCTGGAATCAGCCCCAGCATTTT. Translated: CASSLGQGWNQPQHF.

This rearrangement joins TRBV6-5 to TRBJ2-7, with 8 nucleotides matching TRBD1. This CDR3 is 14 amino acids long. Trimming cost V 2 bases and J 1 base; bases outside gene matches: 1. Germline V gene data show CDR1 as MNHEY and CDR2 as SVGAGI. This CDR3 is CASSYGQGSYEQYF. Here the CDR3 DNA reads TGTGCCAGCAGTTACGGACAGGGTTCCTACGAGCAGTACTTC.